This T cell receptor (beta chain) was captured in a study of Graves' ophthalmopathy and Graves' hyperthyroidism. Amplified TCR beta CDR3 regions were obtained using RNA transcripts as template. The first-round RT-PCR employed HTBI primers together with the Qiagen OneStep RT-PCR kit. A multiplex PCR was then performed as the second round. Each CDR3 protein gets one entry after TCRdb re-called the multiplex PCR reads with MiXCR. This sample carries over a million distinct CDR3 sequences, about two fifths of them seen once, and the ten largest clones take around 10%. This clonotype was picked up a small number of times. The CDR3 is made up of 15 amino acids. V trimming: 0 bases; J trimming: 4 bases; junction bases outside the gene matches: 8. Germline V CDR1 and CDR2: DFQATT, SNEGSKA (reference sequence).

The sample comprised peripheral blood or thyroid tissue (not recorded which). The rearrangement links TRBV20-1 to TRBJ2-5, with 7 bases lining up with TRBD1. The source of this sequence is an adult man with Graves' hyperthyroidism. This chain's CDR3 is CSARDLGQGVETQYF. CDR3 sequence (DNA): TGCAGTGCTAGAGATCTTGGTCAGGGGGTAGAGACCCAGTACTTC.